The 26 T cell receptor beta chains below all came from one sample that was sequenced in a study of blood T cell repertoires in COVID-19. Generated by immunoSEQ multiplex PCR, the TCRdb table keeps only in-frame clones and is missing some. This sample carries about 120,000 clones, around 83% of them seen once, and the ten largest clones take approximately 10%. Sequences were obtained from peripheral blood. These receptors were collected from a man in his sixties with acute or convalescent COVID-19.

This CDR3 is CASSLERDYYGYTF. Written as DNA, the CDR3 is TGTGCCAGCAGTTTGGAGCGGGACTACTATGGCTACACCTTC. The J gene is TRBJ1-2, the V gene TRBV28, with D perhaps TRBD1 (5 bases). CDR3 length: 14 residues. The germline V gene encodes CDR1 MDHEN and CDR2 SYDVKM. Trimming stripped 3 bases from V and 3 bases from J, with 11 bases between.

The rearrangement links TRBV6-6 to TRBJ1-5; D not certain. In germline, CDR1 is MNHNY, CDR2 SVGAGI (reference sequence). The CDR3 is 14 amino acids. The V end was cut by 7 bases, the J end by 0 bases, with 10 bases between. For the CDR3, the DNA is TGTGCCAGCAAAAATCAGGATAGCAATCAGCCCCAGCATTTT. It codes for CASKNQDSNQPQHF.

The chain links TRBV10-2 to TRBJ2-4, with D perhaps matching TRBD2 (6 bases). The V end was cut by 0 bases, the J end by 8 bases, with 14 bases between. This CDR3 is 15 amino acids long. Germline CDR1 and CDR2: WSHSY and SAAADI. The CDR3 DNA is TGCGCCAGCAGTGAGTCGATGTCCTGGGAGGACATTCAGTACTTC. It is translated as CASSESMSWEDIQYF.

The chain recombines TRBV5-1 with TRBJ2-5; 7 bases are shared with TRBD2. The ends lost 4 bases at V and 1 base at J; junction bases unmatched: 4. Germline CDR1 is SGHRS and CDR2 is YFSETQ. The CDR3 loop spans 14 amino acids. The CDR3 DNA follows: TGCGCCAGCAGCGACCCTAGCGGCCAAGAGACCCAGTACTTC. Its protein product is CASSDPSGQETQYF.

The chain employs TRBV10-3 and TRBJ1-1; 10 nucleotides align to TRBD1. V was clipped by 0 bases and J by 6 bases; unmatched bases: 4. CDR1 is ENHRY, CDR2 SYGVKD, per germline. The CDR3 has 15 residues. The CDR3 region is CAISESGTGVPEAFF. In DNA, the CDR3 is TGTGCCATCAGTGAGTCGGGGACAGGGGTTCCTGAAGCTTTCTTT.

The rearrangement joins TRBV19 to TRBJ2-1, with D perhaps matching TRBD2 (5 bases). The CDR3 is 21 residues long. Germline values: CDR1 LNHDA, CDR2 SQIVND (reference sequence). Trimming removed 6 bases at V and 0 bases at J, with 30 bases between. DNA of the CDR3: TGTGCCAGTAGCACTGGGATGAGGGAATGGGGATTGTCAGGCTCCTACAATGAGCAGTTCTTC. Its translation: CASSTGMREWGLSGSYNEQFF.

This chain joins TRBV18 and TRBJ2-5; weak D call: TRBD1 (6 bases). The CDR3 covers 14 residues. CDR1 and CDR2 from the germline V gene are KGHSH and LQKENI. Trimming stripped 4 bases from V and 0 bases from J, with 9 bases between. The CDR3 region is CASSRQGYQETQYF. The CDR3 DNA reads as TGTGCCAGCTCACGGCAGGGGTACCAAGAGACCCAGTACTTC.

This chain uses TRBV29-1 with TRBJ1-1; 7 positions match TRBD1. CDR1 and CDR2 (germline): SQVTM, ANQGSEA. V dropped 6 bases and J dropped 11; count of bases not matched to a gene: 9. This CDR3 has 11 amino acids. The CDR3 loop is CSVLQGRRAFF. The CDR3 DNA reads as TGCAGCGTCCTACAGGGGCGGAGGGCTTTCTTT.

The V and J genes are TRBV5-1 and TRBJ2-1; tentative D call: TRBD2 (6 bases). V lost 3 bases and J 4 bases, leaving 14 bases between the germline ends. This CDR3 is 15 amino acids long. Germline V gives CDR1 SGHRS, CDR2 YFSETQ. CDR3 nucleotides: TGCGCCAGCAGCTGGGGAGCGGGCCTTTACAATGAGCAGTTCTTC. It translates to CASSWGAGLYNEQFF.

This clone was counted only a few times. This rearrangement joins TRBV7-2 to TRBJ2-7, with D unresolved. CDR1 is SGHTA and CDR2 is FQGNSA in the germline V gene. The CDR3 covers 14 residues. V was clipped by 6 bases and J by 1 base, with 13 bases between them. CDR3 loop: CASRDARGSYEQYF. DNA of the CDR3: TGTGCCAGCAGGGATGCTCGCGGTTCCTACGAGCAGTACTTC.

V and J are TRBV7-8 and TRBJ1-5, with D unresolved. CDR3 length: 17 amino acids. Germline lookup yields CDR1 SGHVS and CDR2 FQNEAQ. Trimming took off 5 bases at V and 0 bases at J, with 17 bases between the two ends. The CDR3 protein is CASSVRGAGNSNQPQHF. The CDR3 DNA is TGTGCCAGCAGCGTACGAGGTGCGGGGAATAGCAATCAGCCCCAGCATTTT.

The rearrangement uses TRBV5-1 and TRBJ1-1; a possible D gene is TRBD1 (5 bases). Deletions cut 0 bases from V and 0 bases from J, with 12 bases between. Per the germline V gene, CDR1 is SGHRS and CDR2 is YFSETQ. This CDR3 is built from 16 residues. CDR3 sequence: CASSLVAGNLNTEAFF. Here the CDR3 DNA reads TGCGCCAGCAGCTTGGTCGCAGGGAACCTGAACACTGAAGCTTTCTTT.

The V gene is TRBV28, the J gene TRBJ2-7; 7 bases agree with TRBD2. From germline, CDR1 is MDHEN and CDR2 SYDVKM. V was clipped by 3 bases and J by 3 bases; unmatched bases: 8. There are 15 residues in the CDR3. This CDR3 reads CASSLGGEGDYEQYF. The CDR3 DNA reads as TGTGCCAGCAGTTTGGGGGGGGAGGGTGACTACGAGCAGTACTTC.

This rearrangement joins TRBV6-2 or TRBV6-3 to TRBJ2-7, with TRBD2 identical over 13 bases. V was pared by 5 bases and J by 3 bases, with 1 base of the junction left unmatched. CDR1 is MNHEY, CDR2 SVGEGT, per germline. The CDR3 contains 14 residues. CDR3 DNA: TGTGCCAGCAGTCGGACTAGCGGGGGCTACGAGCAGTACTTC. It specifies CASSRTSGGYEQYF.

This chain links TRBV11-2 with TRBJ2-4, with D perhaps matching TRBD1 (5 bases). The CDR3 has 17 residues. CDR1 and CDR2 from the germline V gene are SGHAT and FQNNGV. V shed 4 bases and J shed 8 bases, with 24 bases lying between them. In nucleotides, the CDR3 is TGTGCCAGCAGCTGGGGCCGGGCGGCGCTCGGGTTACACATTCAGTACTTC. It is translated as CASSWGRAALGLHIQYF.

The chain carries TRBV4-1 and TRBJ2-1, with 7 bases identical to TRBD2. The CDR3 totals 16 residues. Germline V lookup: CDR1 MGHRA, CDR2 YSYEKL. J was trimmed by 5 bases and V by 1 base; bases with no gene match: 8. The CDR3 DNA reads TGCGCCAGCAGCCAAGCCATGGCGGGAGAGGACAATGAGCAGTTCTTC. Its translation: CASSQAMAGEDNEQFF.

V usage is TRBV5-5 and J usage is TRBJ2-3; 7 positions match TRBD2. J lost 4 bases, V lost 6 bases, and 14 bases had no gene match. Germline assignment: CDR1 SGHKS and CDR2 YYEKEE (reference sequence). The CDR3 runs 16 residues. The CDR3 spells CASTATGLLFPDTQYF. The CDR3, as DNA: TGTGCCAGCACCGCCACGGGACTACTCTTTCCAGATACGCAGTATTTT.

The genes are TRBV10-1 and TRBJ2-1; D perhaps matches TRBD1 (6 bases). Germline V lookup: CDR1 WNHNN, CDR2 SYGVQD (reference sequence). V was trimmed by 6 bases and J by 3 bases, leaving 24 bases between them. The CDR3 consists of 18 residues. The CDR3 loop is CASRAPRQGLFYYNEQFF. As DNA, the CDR3 is TGCGCCAGCAGAGCCCCGCGCCAGGGGCTTTTTTACTACAATGAGCAGTTCTTC.

The CDR3 DNA follows: TGCGCCAGCAGCTTGTTGGTAGCGGGAGTCAATGAGCAGTTCTTC. Its translation is CASSLLVAGVNEQFF. V is TRBV5-1 and J is TRBJ2-1; 9 bases align to TRBD2. CDR3 size: 15 residues. CDR1 is SGHRS and CDR2 is YFSETQ in the germline V gene. V was pared by 1 base and J by 6 bases, with 5 bases of the junction left unmatched.

CDR3 in DNA: TGTGCCAGCAGGAAGGGACAGCCCCAGAGGCAGTTCTTC. Its translation: CASRKGQPQRQFF. The J gene is TRBJ2-1, the V gene TRBV28; TRBD1 matches at 7 bases. The V segment lost 6 bases and the J segment 12 bases; nucleotides outside the gene matches: 11. This CDR3 spans 13 amino acids. The germline V gene has CDR1 MDHEN and CDR2 SYDVKM.

This clone showed up just once. The chain employs TRBV7-3 and TRBJ1-1, with D hard to call. Deletions cut 0 bases from V and 4 bases from J, with 18 bases between. Germline V gene sequence: CDR1 SGHTA, CDR2 FQGTGA. This CDR3 spans 17 amino acids. The CDR3 DNA reads as TGTGCCAGCAGCTTAACTGCCCGGCGGGGTAGTGGCACTGAAGCTTTCTTT. Its translation: CASSLTARRGSGTEAFF. The complete variable domain, with remaining parts taken from reference TRBV7-3 and TRBJ1-1, reads GAGVSQTPSNKVTEKGKYVELRCDPISGHTALYWYRQSLGQGPEFLIYFQGTGAADDSGLPNDRFFAVRPEGSVSTLKIQRTERGDSAVYLCASSLTARRGSGTEAFFGQGTRLTVV.

This chain links TRBV29-1 with TRBJ2-7, with TRBD1 identical over 8 bases. CDR3 length: 13 amino acids. V lost 2 bases, J lost 9 bases, and 9 bases stayed unmatched. In germline, CDR1 is SQVTM, CDR2 ANQGSEA. The CDR3 region is CSVEPGQGGVQYF. CDR3 DNA sequence: TGCAGCGTTGAACCTGGACAGGGAGGTGTGCAGTACTTC.

This chain joins TRBV28 and TRBJ1-2; 8 nucleotides line up with TRBD1. J was trimmed by 6 bases and V by 6 bases; bases with no gene match: 12. CDR1 is MDHEN, CDR2 SYDVKM, per germline. CDR3 size: 15 residues. This CDR3 is CASRPPDRESNGYTF. For the CDR3, the DNA is TGTGCCAGCAGGCCGCCGGACAGGGAATCGAATGGCTACACCTTC.

The rearrangement joins TRBV10-3 to TRBJ2-1; D not certain. V was pared by 2 bases and J by 7 bases, with 3 bases between. Germline V gene sequence: CDR1 ENHRY, CDR2 SYGVKD. The CDR3 covers 11 residues. CDR3 nucleotide sequence: TGTGCCATCAGTGAGACAAATGAGCAGTTCTTC. It is translated as CAISETNEQFF.

The chain joins TRBV4-1 to TRBJ1-2, with a tentative D call TRBD1 (6 bases). V was cut by 7 bases and J by 5 bases, with 17 bases left in between. Per the germline V gene, CDR1 is MGHRA and CDR2 is YSYEKL. The CDR3 runs to 14 residues. CDR3 protein: CASTLSGGSYGYTF. In DNA, the CDR3 is TGCGCCAGCACCCTAAGTGGGGGCAGTTATGGCTACACCTTC.

Only a few counts were recorded for this clone. This sequence joins TRBV19 and TRBJ1-1; D is undetermined. V was cut by 5 bases and J by 1 base, with 8 bases left in between. The germline V gene encodes CDR1 LNHDA and CDR2 SQIVND (reference sequence). The CDR3 contains 13 residues. The CDR3 bases are TGTGCCAGTAGTCGGTCGGGGAACACTGAAGCTTTCTTT. Translated: CASSRSGNTEAFF.